These T cell receptor beta chains were read from a single sample in a study of T cell changes during pregnancy in multiple sclerosis. Sequencing was performed with immunoSEQ multiplex PCR; in TCRdb, only in-frame clones are kept and a portion is missing. The repertoire has 60,000 to 75,000 clones, 80% to 95% of them found once; the top ten carry less than 2%. The specimen comprised peripheral blood, sampled in the second trimester of pregnancy. The receptors shown here come from a female donor with multiple sclerosis, enrolled in a pregnancy study. CDR3s include the opening cysteine and the closing phenylalanine or tryptophan. The D gene is left open where the match is weak.

j_gene | v_gene | d_gene | CDR3aa | CDR3nt
TRBJ1-2 | TRBV5-6 | - | CASSSAGVGYTF | TGTGCCAGCAGCTCGGCGGGGGTCGGCTACACCTTC
TRBJ2-7 | TRBV30 | - | CAWSGAGEKHF | TGTGCCTGGAGTGGCGCCGGGGAAAAGCACTTC
TRBJ1-2 | TRBV4-2 | - | CASRLVGALRGYTF | TGTGCCAGCAGGTTGGTAGGGGCGCTTCGGGGCTACACCTTC
TRBJ2-7 | TRBV7-8 | TRBD1 | CASSGGLPRTGDSYEQYF | TGTGCCAGCAGCGGGGGGCTGCCTCGGACAGGGGACTCCTACGAGCAGTACTTC
TRBJ2-1 | TRBV27 | TRBD2 | CASSLSLAAPWGNEQFF | TGTGCCAGCAGTTTAAGTCTAGCGGCCCCCTGGGGCAATGAGCAGTTCTTC
TRBJ2-5 | TRBV19 | - | CASSTAGLQETQYF | TGTGCCAGTAGTACCGCGGGACTCCAAGAGACCCAGTACTTC
TRBJ1-4 | TRBV19 | TRBD1 | CASSPWGDSGEKLFF | TGTGCCAGTAGCCCCTGGGGGGACAGTGGAGAAAAACTGTTTTTT
TRBJ2-5 | TRBV18 | TRBD2 | CASSPLPASGQETQYF | TGTGCCAGCTCACCACTACCTGCTAGCGGCCAAGAGACCCAGTACTTC
TRBJ2-7 | TRBV2 | TRBD2 | CASRSPGLADSYEQYF | TGTGCCAGCAGGTCCCCGGGACTAGCGGACTCCTACGAGCAGTACTTC
TRBJ1-5 | TRBV6-1 | - | CASSELTGNQPQHF | TGTGCCAGCAGTGAACTTACAGGGAATCAGCCCCAGCATTTT